This T cell receptor beta chain comes out of a study of blood T cell repertoires in COVID-19. Study-wide background: Sample material is recorded as cDNA or gDNA derived from T cells, B-cell-depleted T cells, or PBMCs.

Per the original data handling: Amplification of reference gene primers provided the estimated nucleated cell counts. Sequenced by immunoSEQ multiplex PCR; TCRdb stores in-frame clones only, minus some. V and J calls and clone size are those listed in that table; D and trimming were worked out from the DNA. The profile covers approximately 230,000 clones, with about four fifths appearing a single time and about 8.9% taken by the ten largest. The germline V gene encodes CDR1 SNHLY and CDR2 FYNNEI. The V and J ends lost 6 bases and 11 bases respectively, with 13 bases between them. The CDR3 has 11 amino acids.

The sequenced sample consisted of peripheral blood. This TCR came from a man older than 75 with acute or convalescent COVID-19. The chain recombines TRBV2 with TRBJ1-1; D is unclear. In DNA form, the CDR3 reads TGTGCCAGCAGCTCAACACGAATGGCTTTCTTT. This codes for CASSSTRMAFF.